This T cell receptor beta chain derives from a study of T cell repertoires in cytomegalovirus infection. Study at large: TCR beta signatures that were public indicated CMV infection and matching HLA type.

Germline V gene data show CDR1 as SQVTM and CDR2 as ANQGSEA. J lost 4 bases, V lost 5 bases, and 12 bases had no gene match. The length of the CDR3 is 16 residues. This clonotype was counted ten times or more. What it binds is unknown. TCRdb redid the calling of the reads with MiXCR, one entry per CDR3 protein. The sample includes about 300,000 distinct CDR3 sequences, roughly 9.3% seen only once; the top ten take more than 2.5%. Study outcomes and limitations: The cumulative frequency of public TCR beta families identified carriers of CMV plus the relevant HLA. Clonotype analysis showed dominance of the ex vivo response by HLA-C-restricted CMV-specific TCR beta clonotypes.

Sequenced: PBMCs. The V call is TRBV29-1, the J call TRBJ2-2, with 8 bases lining up with TRBD1. This TCR derives from a human donor in good health (CMV status not recorded). Some clones in this sample may be carry-over from other donors' samples. The CDR3 is CSVRKSGTGTTGELFF. DNA for the CDR3: TGCAGCGTTAGGAAGTCCGGGACAGGTACCACCGGGGAGCTGTTTTTT.